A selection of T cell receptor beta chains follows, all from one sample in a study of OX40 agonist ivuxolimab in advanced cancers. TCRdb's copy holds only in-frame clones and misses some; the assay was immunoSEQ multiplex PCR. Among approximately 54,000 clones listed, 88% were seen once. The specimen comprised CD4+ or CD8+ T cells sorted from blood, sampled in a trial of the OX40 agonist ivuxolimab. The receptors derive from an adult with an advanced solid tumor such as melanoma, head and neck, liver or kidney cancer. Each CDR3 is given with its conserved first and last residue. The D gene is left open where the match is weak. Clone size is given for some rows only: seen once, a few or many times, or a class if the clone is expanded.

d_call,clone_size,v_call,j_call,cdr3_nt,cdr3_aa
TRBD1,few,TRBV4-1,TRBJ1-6,TGCGCCAGCAGCCAAGTTAGCCTGGGACAGGGGTATAATTCACCCCTCCACTTT,CASSQVSLGQGYNSPLHF
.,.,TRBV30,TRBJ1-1,TGTGCCTGGGCCTTCGGGGGCGCTGAAGCTTTCTTT,CAWAFGGAEAFF
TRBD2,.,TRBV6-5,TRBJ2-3,TGTGCCAGCATCCAGCGGGACACAGATACGCAGTATTTT,CASIQRDTDTQYF
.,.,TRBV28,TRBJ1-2,TGTGCCAGCAGTTTGGCCGGTCCCTATGGCTACACCTTC,CASSLAGPYGYTF
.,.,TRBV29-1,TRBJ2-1,TGCAGCGTTGCTGCTCTAGATGAGCAGTTCTTC,CSVAALDEQFF
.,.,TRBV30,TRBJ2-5,TGTGCCTGGAGTGTGAAGGAGACCCAGTACTTC,CAWSVKETQYF
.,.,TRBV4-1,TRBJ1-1,TGCGCCAGCAGCCAAGATCACGGGGGGGCGCAAAACACTGAAGCTTTCTTT,CASSQDHGGAQNTEAFF
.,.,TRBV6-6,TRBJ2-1,TGTGCCAGCTCCGACTATCCCAATGAGCAGTTCTTC,CASSDYPNEQFF
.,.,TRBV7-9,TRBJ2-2,TGTGCCAGCAGCTTAGAGGGGTACACCGGGGAGCTGTTTTTT,CASSLEGYTGELFF
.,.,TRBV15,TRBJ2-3,TGTGCCACCAGCAGAGATAGACTCCCCACAGATACGCAGTATTTT,CATSRDRLPTDTQYF
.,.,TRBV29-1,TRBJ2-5,TGCAGCGTTGGGATAGAGACCCAGTACTTC,CSVGIETQYF
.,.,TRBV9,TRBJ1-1,TGTGCCAGCAGCGCTCGGGACACTGAAGCTTTCTTT,CASSARDTEAFF
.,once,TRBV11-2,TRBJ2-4,TGTGCCAGCAGCCCTACAGGGGCCAAAAACATTCAGTACTTC,CASSPTGAKNIQYF
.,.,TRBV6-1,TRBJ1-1,TGTGCCAGCAACCCTAGGCTGAACACTGAAGCTTTCTTT,CASNPRLNTEAFF
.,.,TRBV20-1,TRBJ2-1,TGCAGTGCTAGAATCGGGACTGGGCAGTTCTTC,CSARIGTGQFF
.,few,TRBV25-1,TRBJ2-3,TGTGCCAGCAGTGCAGGGGCGACAGACCATACGCAGTATTTT,CASSAGATDHTQYF
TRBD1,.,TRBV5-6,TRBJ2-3,TGTGCCAGCAGCTGGACAGGGGCAGATACGCAGTATTTT,CASSWTGADTQYF
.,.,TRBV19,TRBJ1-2,TGTGCCAGTAGTGCAGACAGGATCTATGGCTACACCTTC,CASSADRIYGYTF
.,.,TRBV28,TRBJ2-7,TGTGCCAGCAGCTCTGGAGTCCTCAAGAGGGACGAGCAGTACTTC,CASSSGVLKRDEQYF
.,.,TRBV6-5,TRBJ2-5,TGTGCCAGCAGTTACTCAGGGATTTCTGGGGAGACCCAGTACTTC,CASSYSGISGETQYF
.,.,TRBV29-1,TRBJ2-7,TGCAGCGTTGAAACTTTTACCTACGAGCAGTACTTC,CSVETFTYEQYF
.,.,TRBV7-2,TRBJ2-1,TGTGCCAGCAGCTTGGACCGGGCTAGCAATGAGCAGTTCTTC,CASSLDRASNEQFF
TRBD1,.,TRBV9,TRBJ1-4,TGTGCCAGCAGCGTAGCTGGGGACAGGGTTGAAAAACTGTTTTTT,CASSVAGDRVEKLFF
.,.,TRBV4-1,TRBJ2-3,TGCGCCAGCAGCCAAGAATTTGGGCTTCTCACAGATACGCAGTATTTT,CASSQEFGLLTDTQYF
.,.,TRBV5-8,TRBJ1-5,TGTGCCAGCAGCTTGCAAGGGTTTGAGCAGCCCCAGCATTTT,CASSLQGFEQPQHF
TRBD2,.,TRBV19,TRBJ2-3,TGTGCCAGTAGTAGACCGGGGGGAGGAGCAGATACGCAGTATTTT,CASSRPGGGADTQYF
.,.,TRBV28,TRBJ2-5,TGTGCCAGCACCGCGCTTAGCAAGGTCGCCCAGTACTTC,CASTALSKVAQYF
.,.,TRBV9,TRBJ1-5,TGTGCCAGCAGCGTAGACCTCAATCAGCCCCAGCATTTT,CASSVDLNQPQHF
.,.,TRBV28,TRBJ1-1,TGTGCCAGATCCTTCATTGTTGAAGCTTTCTTT,CARSFIVEAFF
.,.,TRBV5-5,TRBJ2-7,TGTGCCAGCAGCCTCCGGGCGGCCGTCTCCTACGAGCAGTACTTC,CASSLRAAVSYEQYF
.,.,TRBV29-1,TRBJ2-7,TGCAGCGTATGGACAGAAAGGGAGCAGTACTTC,CSVWTEREQYF
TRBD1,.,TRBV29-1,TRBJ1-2,TGCAGCGTTGAACAGGGGGCGGGTGGCTACACCTTC,CSVEQGAGGYTF
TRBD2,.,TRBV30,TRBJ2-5,TGTGCCTGCGGGACTAGCGGGGGGCTATACCAAGAGACCCAGTACTTC,CACGTSGGLYQETQYF